Listed here are 18 T cell receptor beta chains from one sample, sequenced in a study of T cells in Graves' hyperthyroidism and ophthalmopathy. RNA transcripts yielded amplified TCR beta CDR3 regions. A set of HTBI primers served as the primers for a first-round RT-PCR of the TCR CDR3. TCRdb reanalysed the multiplex PCR reads using MiXCR and keeps one entry per CDR3 protein. This sample has around 370,000 distinct CDR3 sequences, with about 18% found just once. Sequencing input: blood. These receptor sequences come from a man between 18 and 29 years old with Graves' ophthalmopathy.

The chain uses TRBV4-1 and TRBJ1-1, with 8 bases identical to TRBD1. The CDR3 spans 15 residues. Germline V CDR1 and CDR2: MGHRA, YSYEKL. The J segment lost 4 bases and the V segment lost 2 bases, leaving 6 bases of the junction unmatched. Here the CDR3 reads CASSQRTGKGTEAFF. The CDR3 coding sequence is TGCGCCAGCAGCCAACGGACAGGGAAGGGCACTGAAGCTTTCTTT.

This clonotype was picked up many times. V and J are TRBV2 and TRBJ2-5, with 7 bases fitting TRBD1. The germline gives CDR1 SNHLY, CDR2 FYNNEI. The CDR3 covers 14 residues. The ends lost 6 bases at V and 1 base at J; junction bases unmatched: 5. The CDR3 region is CASRHRDSQETQYF. CDR3 DNA: TGTGCCAGCAGGCATAGGGACAGCCAAGAGACCCAGTACTTC.

In its sample, this clonotype was seen a few times. A junction boundary mismatches the germline segment, possibly from a read error. The V and J genes are TRBV20-1 and TRBJ1-2; a possible D gene is TRBD1 (6 bases). CDR1 is DFQATT and CDR2 is SNEGSKA in the germline V gene (reference sequence). The CDR3 has 14 amino acids. CDR3 in amino acids: CSARRSGEGPGCTF. CDR3 DNA sequence: TGCAGTGCTAGAAGGTCAGGGGAGGGGCCTGGCTGCACCTTC.

This clonotype has just a few counts. The chain couples TRBV6-1 to TRBJ1-1; D is perhaps TRBD1 (6 bases). CDR3 length equals 14 residues. Germline CDR1 and CDR2: MNHNS and SASEGT. Trimming took 8 bases from V and 1 from J, leaving 14 bases between them. The CDR3 coding sequence is TGTGCCAGCCTTTGGGGACAATCGAACACTGAAGCTTTCTTT. Translated, it gives CASLWGQSNTEAFF.

This sequence joins TRBV12-3 or TRBV12-4 and TRBJ2-1; perhaps TRBD2 as D (6 bases). The CDR3 is 17 amino acids. Trimming shortened V by 8 bases and J by 4 bases, and 24 bases separated the two germline ends. The CDR3 region has the DNA TGTGCCAGCCCTCCGAGGTCCCTGGAGGGAATTTACAATGAGCAGTTCTTC. Its protein is CASPPRSLEGIYNEQFF.

This clonotype was seen ten or more times. The gene calls are TRBV10-3 and TRBJ1-1; D remains unclear. V dropped 8 bases and J dropped 1 base, with 11 bases sitting between them. Germline-derived CDR1 and CDR2 are ENHRY and SYGVKD. The CDR3 consists of 13 residues. The CDR3 loop is CAIRPPGNTEAFF. CDR3 DNA sequence: TGTGCCATCCGACCACCGGGGAACACTGAAGCTTTCTTT.

V is TRBV5-1 and J is TRBJ1-1; possible D gene TRBD1, 6 bases. CDR1 and CDR2 from the germline V gene are SGHRS and YFSETQ. V shed 4 bases and J shed 1 base, with 14 bases lying between them. This CDR3 is built from 15 residues. The CDR3 spells CASSPTQGQNTEAFF. Written as DNA, the CDR3 is TGCGCCAGCAGCCCAACTCAGGGACAGAACACTGAAGCTTTCTTT.

Regarding this clonotype: A read error is possible here, since a much larger clone lies one base away. This rearrangement joins TRBV2 to TRBJ2-6, with D possibly being TRBD1 (5 bases). CDR1 SNHLY and CDR2 FYNNEI come from the germline V gene. The CDR3 is 15 residues long. The CDR3 DNA reads as TGTGCCAGCAATGCTCTCCGTTCTGGGGCCAACGTCCTGGCTTTC. It translates to CASNALRSGANVLAF.

This clonotype occurred a few times. J is TRBJ1-4 and V is TRBV5-1; 9 nucleotides line up with TRBD1. Germline V gives CDR1 SGHRS, CDR2 YFSETQ. The CDR3 sequence is 16 residues long. V was clipped by 4 bases and J by 8 bases; unmatched bases: 12. In DNA form, the CDR3 reads TGCGCCAGCAGCGCCCAACCGGGACAGGGAGGAGAAAAACTGTTTTTT. Protein: CASSAQPGQGGEKLFF.

This clonotype was recorded many times. The rearrangement links TRBV7-8 to TRBJ2-7; TRBD2 aligns across 7 bases. The CDR3 runs 14 residues. The germline V gene encodes CDR1 SGHVS and CDR2 FQNEAQ. Trimming removed 5 bases from V and 6 bases from J; junction bases left unmatched: 10. CDR3 in DNA: TGTGCCAGCAGCCAAAGGACTAGAGAGGCCGAGCAGTACTTC. This sequence encodes CASSQRTREAEQYF.

The chain combines TRBV28 with TRBJ2-7; D not certain. Per the germline V gene, CDR1 is MDHEN and CDR2 is SYDVKM. The CDR3 sequence is 12 residues long. The V gene lost 5 bases and the J gene lost 6 bases, with 11 bases spanning the gap. In DNA form, the CDR3 reads TGTGCCAGCAGTCGCCCCGGTGGCGAGCAGTACTTC. Its protein is CASSRPGGEQYF.

This clonotype was observed many times. The chain recombines TRBV12-3 or TRBV12-4 with TRBJ2-3; 15 bases are shared with TRBD2. The CDR3 is 17 residues long. V lost 4 bases to trimming and J lost 2 bases; unmatched junction nucleotides: 4. This CDR3 reads CASSSGLAGGLTDTQYF. Here the CDR3 DNA reads TGTGCCAGCAGTTCCGGACTAGCGGGGGGGCTCACAGATACGCAGTATTTT.

This clonotype was recorded at least ten times. The rearrangement joins TRBV20-1 to TRBJ1-2, with 10 bases matching TRBD1. Germline V lookup: CDR1 DFQATT, CDR2 SNEGSKA (reference sequence). V dropped 3 bases and J dropped 2; count of bases not matched to a gene: 3. CDR3 size: 14 residues. The CDR3 DNA sequence: TGCAGTGCTAGTGCGACAGGGGGCAACTATGGCTACACCTTC. Protein product: CSASATGGNYGYTF.

This chain connects TRBV25-1 to TRBJ1-5, with D possibly being TRBD1 (6 bases). CDR3 length equals 15 residues. The V end was cut by 1 base, the J end by 3 bases, with 10 bases between. Looked up from germline, CDR1 is MGHDK and CDR2 is SYGVNS. CDR3 sequence reads: CASSESPGDNQPQHF. Written as DNA, the CDR3 is TGTGCCAGCAGTGAATCCCCAGGGGACAATCAGCCCCAGCATTTT.

This clonotype was counted a few times. The genes are TRBV5-1 and TRBJ2-1; D is perhaps TRBD2 (5 bases). This CDR3 is 13 amino acids long. Germline CDR1 and CDR2: SGHRS and YFSETQ. V lost 1 base and J lost 8, with 10 bases in between. The CDR3 coding sequence is TGCGCCAGCAGCTTGACTAGTTATGATGAGCAGTTCTTC. This translates into CASSLTSYDEQFF.

This clonotype has ten or more counts. This chain links TRBV28 with TRBJ2-1; 9 bases map to TRBD2. In germline, CDR1 is MDHEN, CDR2 SYDVKM. This CDR3 is 16 amino acids long. Trimming cost V 3 bases and J 7 bases; bases outside gene matches: 10. The CDR3 sequence is CASSLGLAGGRNEQFF. DNA of the CDR3: TGTGCCAGCAGTTTGGGGTTGGCGGGGGGGCGGAATGAGCAGTTCTTC.

The CDR3 DNA sequence: TGTGCCACTCGGGGCACCACAAGCACCGGGGAGCTGTTTTTT. It yields the protein CATRGTTSTGELFF. The rearrangement uses TRBV24-1 and TRBJ2-2; either TRBD1 or TRBD2 may fit D (5 bases each). The CDR3 is made up of 14 amino acids. CDR1 and CDR2 (germline): KGHDR, SFDVKD. Trimming stripped 10 bases from V and 4 bases from J, with 15 bases between.

In its sample, this clonotype was seen many times. The chain links TRBV7-3 to TRBJ2-1; maybe TRBD2 (7 bases). CDR1 and CDR2 (germline): SGHTA, FQGTGA. CDR3 length equals 16 residues. V lost 2 bases and J 3 bases, leaving 14 bases between the germline ends. This chain's CDR3 is CASSLLPGGNYNEQFF. The DNA of the CDR3 is TGTGCCAGCAGCTTACTTCCGGGGGGCAACTACAATGAGCAGTTCTTC.